Listed below are T cell receptor beta chains from one sample, sequenced in a study of PD-1 blockade in mismatch repair-deficient tumors. TCRdb's copy holds only in-frame clones and misses some; the assay was immunoSEQ multiplex PCR. The sample records 30,000 to 45,000 clones, approximately 83% being singletons. Sequencing was performed on PBMCs, taken approximately 41 weeks after starting pembrolizumab. All receptors come from an adult with mismatch repair-deficient cancer. Both conserved end residues are part of each CDR3. Size is stated for part of the rows, as once, few or many counts, or as a class when the clone is expanded.

CDR3aa: CASSFQVGEAEEQYF
j_gene: TRBJ2-7
abundance: .
v_gene: TRBV7-2

CDR3aa: CASSPTGIGNEQFF
j_gene: TRBJ2-1
abundance: .
v_gene: TRBV9

CDR3aa: CASSKVKQRRANVLTF
j_gene: TRBJ2-6
abundance: .
v_gene: TRBV21-1

CDR3aa: CASSPTETDTQYF
j_gene: TRBJ2-3
abundance: .
v_gene: TRBV7-9

CDR3aa: CASSLAGLAYEQYF
j_gene: TRBJ2-7
abundance: .
v_gene: TRBV7-6

CDR3aa: CASSRTGETGNTIYF
j_gene: TRBJ1-3
abundance: .
v_gene: TRBV5-1

CDR3aa: CATSRGWGLAEDTQYF
j_gene: TRBJ2-3
abundance: .
v_gene: TRBV15

CDR3aa: CASSFETRSLETQYF
j_gene: TRBJ2-5
abundance: .
v_gene: TRBV5-1

CDR3aa: CASSQGLYDSYF
j_gene: TRBJ2-5
abundance: once
v_gene: TRBV4-1

CDR3aa: CSASGQGARTIYF
j_gene: TRBJ1-3
abundance: .
v_gene: TRBV29-1

CDR3aa: CSAGLAGEQYF
j_gene: TRBJ2-7
abundance: once
v_gene: TRBV20-1

CDR3aa: CASSFERQMNTEAFF
j_gene: TRBJ1-1
abundance: .
v_gene: TRBV7-9

CDR3aa: CASKPPGTTAYNEQFF
j_gene: TRBJ2-1
abundance: few
v_gene: TRBV6-8

CDR3aa: CAWSRTGRGTEAFF
j_gene: TRBJ1-1
abundance: .
v_gene: TRBV30

CDR3aa: CASSLGTASMATDTQYF
j_gene: TRBJ2-3
abundance: .
v_gene: TRBV5-8

CDR3aa: CASSLYRAYGYTF
j_gene: TRBJ1-2
abundance: once
v_gene: TRBV28

CDR3aa: CASSVGGRGNTIYF
j_gene: TRBJ1-3
abundance: .
v_gene: TRBV9

CDR3aa: CASSPGGTGQRPQHF
j_gene: TRBJ1-5
abundance: .
v_gene: TRBV27

CDR3aa: CASSPSYQETQYF
j_gene: TRBJ2-5
abundance: .
v_gene: TRBV27

CDR3aa: CASSLWGQGSEKLFF
j_gene: TRBJ1-4
abundance: .
v_gene: TRBV28

CDR3aa: CASSLGQGAGEQYF
j_gene: TRBJ2-7
abundance: .
v_gene: TRBV7-2

CDR3aa: CSVEDPGYEQYF
j_gene: TRBJ2-7
abundance: few
v_gene: TRBV29-1

CDR3aa: CASMRGNEQYF
j_gene: TRBJ2-7
abundance: .
v_gene: TRBV6-5